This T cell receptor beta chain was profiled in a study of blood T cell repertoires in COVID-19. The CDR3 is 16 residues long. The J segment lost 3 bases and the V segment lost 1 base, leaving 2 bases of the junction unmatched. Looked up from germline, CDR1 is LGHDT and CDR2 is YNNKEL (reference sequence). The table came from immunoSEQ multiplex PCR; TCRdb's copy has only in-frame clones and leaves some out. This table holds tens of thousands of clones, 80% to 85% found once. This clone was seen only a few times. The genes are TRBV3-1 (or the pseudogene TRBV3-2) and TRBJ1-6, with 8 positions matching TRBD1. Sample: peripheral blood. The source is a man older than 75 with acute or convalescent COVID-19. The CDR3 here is CASSQGDRRYNSPLHF. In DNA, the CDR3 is TGTGCCAGCAGCCAAGGGGACAGGCGCTATAATTCACCCCTCCACTTT.